The present entry profiles one T cell receptor beta chain with its context. The sample originates from a study of T-cell memory formation after mild COVID-19. MiXCR, run by TCRdb on the 5' RACE reads, gives a single entry per CDR3 protein. This table has about 180,000 distinct CDR3 sequences, approximately 17% appearing once. The V end lost 6 bases, the J end lost 4 bases, and 12 bases lay between the germline ends. The CDR3 covers 13 residues. The sample was PBMCs or a T cell subset sorted from them (not recorded which). V gene TRBV12-3 or TRBV12-4 combines with J gene TRBJ1-1; D is ambiguous. The receptor was derived from a man between 18 and 29 years old who had mild COVID-19 (a few samples of this study predate the infection). Cell type and time point are not known. The CDR3 DNA reads as TGTGCCAGCAGCGCTAGGGAGGCCACTGAAGCTTTCTTT. Its protein is CASSAREATEAFF.